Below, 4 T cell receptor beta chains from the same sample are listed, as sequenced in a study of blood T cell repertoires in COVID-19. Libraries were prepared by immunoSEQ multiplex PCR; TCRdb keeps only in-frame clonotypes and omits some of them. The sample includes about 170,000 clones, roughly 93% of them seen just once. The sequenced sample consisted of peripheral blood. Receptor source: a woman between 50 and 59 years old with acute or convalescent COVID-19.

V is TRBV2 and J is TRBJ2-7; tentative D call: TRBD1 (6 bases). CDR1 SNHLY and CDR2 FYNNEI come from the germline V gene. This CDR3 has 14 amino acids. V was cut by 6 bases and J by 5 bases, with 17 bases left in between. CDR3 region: CASSTKQGQNEQYF. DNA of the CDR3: TGTGCCAGCAGCACAAAACAGGGTCAGAACGAGCAGTACTTC.

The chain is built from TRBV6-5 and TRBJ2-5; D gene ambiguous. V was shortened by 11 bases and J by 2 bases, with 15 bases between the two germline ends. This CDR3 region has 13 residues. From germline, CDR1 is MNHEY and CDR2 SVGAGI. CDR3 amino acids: CAFSPTEQETQYF. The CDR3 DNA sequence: TGTGCCTTCTCGCCTACAGAACAAGAGACCCAGTACTTC.

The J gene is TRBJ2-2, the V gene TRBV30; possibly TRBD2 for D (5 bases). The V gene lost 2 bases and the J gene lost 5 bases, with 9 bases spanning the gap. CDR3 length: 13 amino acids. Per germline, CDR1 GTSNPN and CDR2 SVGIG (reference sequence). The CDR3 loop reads CAWSILATGELFF. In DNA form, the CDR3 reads TGTGCCTGGAGTATTTTAGCGACCGGGGAGCTGTTTTTT.

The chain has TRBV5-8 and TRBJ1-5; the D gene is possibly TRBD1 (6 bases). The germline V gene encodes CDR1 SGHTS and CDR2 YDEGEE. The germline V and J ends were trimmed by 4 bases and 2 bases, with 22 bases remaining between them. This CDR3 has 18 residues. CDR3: CASSPSFPGEGGNQPQHF. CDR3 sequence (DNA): TGTGCCAGCAGCCCGTCATTCCCAGGGGAGGGTGGCAATCAGCCCCAGCATTTT.